The next 22 T cell receptor beta chains were all read from a single sample in a study of cytomegalovirus exposure and HLA in healthy donors. PCR used 60 Vbeta primers and 13 Jbeta primers. TCRdb's copy holds only in-frame clones and misses some; the assay was immunoSEQ multiplex PCR. The sample holds around 80,000 clones, approximately 60% seen once. Sequenced material: PBMCs. The source of these receptors is a male donor in good health and CMV-seropositive.

The rearrangement uses TRBV5-3 and TRBJ2-3; 9 bases align to TRBD2. TRBV5-3 is annotated as an ORF whose role is uncertain. Unmatched junction bases numbered 20, after V lost 5 bases and J lost 1 base. The length of the CDR3 is 20 residues. As DNA, the CDR3 is TGTGCCAGAAGTCCGCCGGGCCTCCAACGCGGGACTAGCCGCACAGATACGCAGTATTTT. This gives the protein CARSPPGLQRGTSRTDTQYF.

This chain connects TRBV4-1 to TRBJ2-7; D is possibly TRBD1 (5 bases). The CDR3 contains 13 residues. V gave up 2 bases and J gave up 5 bases, with 10 bases separating them. CDR1 is MGHRA and CDR2 is YSYEKL in the germline V gene. DNA for the CDR3: TGCGCCAGCAGCCAAATGGGGCAGGACGAGCAGTACTTC. It translates to CASSQMGQDEQYF.

V gene TRBV5-6 combines with J gene TRBJ1-2; D gene uncertain. V dropped 5 bases and J dropped 8 bases, with 16 bases sitting between them. Germline CDR1 and CDR2: SGHDT and YYEEEE. CDR3 size: 13 residues. CDR3 DNA sequence: TGTGCCAGCAGTTACGCCCGAGAGTTGGGCTACACCTTC. Translated, it gives CASSYARELGYTF.

J is TRBJ2-1 and V is TRBV9, with TRBD2 matching over 11 bases. CDR3 size: 14 residues. CDR1 and CDR2 (germline): SGDLS, YYNGEE. V shed 4 bases, J shed 8 bases, and the junction held 5 bases outside the gene matches. CDR3 nucleotides: TGTGCCAGCAGCCCCACTAGCGGGAGTGATGAGCAGTTCTTC. Protein sequence: CASSPTSGSDEQFF. The full variable domain, with the rest looked up from reference TRBV9 and TRBJ2-1, is DSGVTQTPKHLITATGQRVTLRCSPRSGDLSVYWYQQSLDQGLQFLIQYYNGEERAKGNILERFSAQQFPDLHSELNLSSLELGDSALYFCASSPTSGSDEQFFGPGTRLTVL.

The chain has TRBV25-1 and TRBJ1-2; 8 bases align to TRBD1. Trimming cost V 8 bases and J 7 bases; bases outside gene matches: 9. CDR3 size: 13 residues. Germline V lookup: CDR1 MGHDK, CDR2 SYGVNS. CDR3 amino acids: CASSAGGAFGYTF. The CDR3 coding sequence is TGTGCCAGCTCGGCAGGGGGCGCATTTGGCTACACCTTC.

Of note for this clone: This sample includes further DNA sequences coding for the same CDR3. This chain links TRBV27 with TRBJ2-5, with 10 bases that match TRBD1. Trimming removed 2 bases from V and 5 bases from J; junction bases left unmatched: 2. The CDR3 is made up of 14 amino acids. The germline CDR1 and CDR2 sequences are MNHEY and SMNVEV (reference sequence). The CDR3 bases are TGTGCCAGCAGTTTAGGACAGGGGGGTGAGACCCAGTACTTC. Translating it yields CASSLGQGGETQYF.

Only a few counts were recorded for this clone. The rearrangement uses TRBV14 and TRBJ2-1; D is undetermined. The germline V and J ends were trimmed by 4 bases and 6 bases, with 13 bases remaining between them. This CDR3 spans 14 amino acids. The germline CDR1 and CDR2 sequences are SGHDN and FVKESK. The CDR3 DNA reads as TGTGCCAGCAGCCTTCTAGTTACATTCAATGAGCAGTTCTTC. Translation gives CASSLLVTFNEQFF.

The chain employs TRBV19 and TRBJ2-2, with a possible D match to TRBD1 (6 bases). Trimming removed 4 bases at V and 5 bases at J, with 11 bases between. Germline loops: CDR1 LNHDA, CDR2 SQIVND (reference sequence). The CDR3 consists of 14 residues. The CDR3 DNA reads TGTGCCAGTAGTAGGAGAACAGGGACCGGGGAGCTGTTTTTT. Translated: CASSRRTGTGELFF.

The rearrangement joins TRBV7-2 to TRBJ2-5; TRBD2 matches 8 bases. V was clipped by 7 bases and J by 4 bases; unmatched bases: 8. Germline V gene lookup returns CDR1 SGHTA and CDR2 FQGNSA. The CDR3 runs to 14 residues. CDR3 nucleotides: TGTGCCAGCACCCTATCGGGGGGGGCAGAGACCCAGTACTTC. Protein product: CASTLSGGAETQYF. Full variable domain (missing parts from reference TRBV7-2 and TRBJ2-5): GAGVSQSPSNKVTEKGKDVELRCDPISGHTALYWYRQSLGQGLEFLIYFQGNSAPDKSGLPSDRFSAERTGGSVSTLTIQRTQQEDSAVYLCASTLSGGAETQYFGPGTRLLVL.

The rearrangement links TRBV9 to TRBJ2-7; D is possibly TRBD1 (6 bases). CDR1 is SGDLS and CDR2 is YYNGEE in the germline V gene. This CDR3 has 9 amino acids. V was cut by 8 bases and J by 6 bases, with 6 bases left in between. The CDR3 sequence is CARGGEQYF. CDR3 in DNA: TGTGCCAGAGGGGGCGAGCAGTACTTC.

In this sample, this clone turned up once. The chain recombines TRBV5-1 with TRBJ1-1; D gene uncertain. The CDR3 is 15 residues long. V lost 0 bases and J lost 8, with 17 bases in between. CDR1 and CDR2 (germline): SGHRS, YFSETQ. DNA for the CDR3: TGCGCCAGCAGCTTGGAAGTCGGGAGAGTAGGGGAAGCTTTCTTT. Its translation: CASSLEVGRVGEAFF.

V is TRBV4-2 and J is TRBJ1-3, with D hard to call. The V end lost 0 bases, the J end lost 0 bases, and 18 bases lay between the germline ends. In germline, CDR1 is LGHNA, CDR2 YNFKEQ. There are 19 residues in the CDR3. CDR3 in DNA: TGTGCCAGCAGCCAAGACTTATCCCCCGCCGGGATCTCTGGAAACACCATATATTTT. Amino acid sequence: CASSQDLSPAGISGNTIYF.

This clone was detected a few times. V gene TRBV7-2 combines with J gene TRBJ2-7; weak D call: TRBD1 (5 bases). The germline CDR1 and CDR2 sequences are SGHTA and FQGNSA. Trimming left V 4 bases short and J 3 bases short, with 13 bases between. This CDR3 comprises 14 residues. CDR3 sequence: CASSWPDRLYEQYF. The CDR3 bases are TGTGCCAGCAGCTGGCCCGACAGACTCTACGAGCAGTACTTC. Looking up the rest from reference TRBV7-2 and TRBJ2-7 gives the full variable domain: GAGVSQSPSNKVTEKGKDVELRCDPISGHTALYWYRQSLGQGLEFLIYFQGNSAPDKSGLPSDRFSAERTGGSVSTLTIQRTQQEDSAVYLCASSWPDRLYEQYFGPGTRLTVT.

The chain joins TRBV27 to TRBJ2-3; TRBD2 matches 14 bases. The V and J ends lost 6 bases and 11 bases, in that order; junction bases with no gene match: 10. Per the germline V gene, CDR1 is MNHEY and CDR2 is SMNVEV (reference sequence). The CDR3 is made up of 15 amino acids. CDR3 nucleotides: TGTGCCAGCAGGACCGGGACTAGCGGGAGTATGATGCAGTATTTT. Protein sequence: CASRTGTSGSMMQYF.

In its sample, this clone ranks as medium-sized. The chain joins TRBV7-2 to TRBJ2-1; tentatively, D is TRBD1 (6 bases). Deletions cut 5 bases from V and 10 bases from J, with 15 bases between. Germline values: CDR1 SGHTA, CDR2 FQGNSA. The CDR3 loop spans 13 amino acids. CDR3 loop: CASSLGTFGEQFF. The CDR3 DNA follows: TGTGCCAGCAGCCTCGGGACATTCGGGGAGCAGTTCTTC.

The CDR3 DNA reads as TGTGCCAGTCTAAGCCCCGTAAGCCCCTACGAGCAGTACTTC. Encoded protein: CASLSPVSPYEQYF. The chain uses TRBV6-5 and TRBJ2-7; D remains unclear. Trimming left V 9 bases short and J 2 bases short, with 17 bases between. CDR1 MNHEY and CDR2 SVGAGI come from the germline V gene. There are 14 residues in the CDR3.

This chain joins TRBV30 and TRBJ1-4, with 7 bases fitting TRBD1. The CDR3 spans 13 residues. J lost 3 bases, V lost 5 bases, and 3 bases had no gene match. The V gene's germline CDR1 is GTSNPN and CDR2 SVGIG (reference sequence). The CDR3 sequence: CAWLGQPNEKLFF. The CDR3 DNA follows: TGTGCCTGGCTGGGACAGCCTAATGAAAAACTGTTTTTT.

The V call is TRBV6-1, the J call TRBJ1-5; 7 bases line up with TRBD1. Trimming removed 0 bases from V and 2 bases from J; junction bases left unmatched: 13. The CDR3 totals 19 residues. Looked up from germline, CDR1 is MNHNS and CDR2 is SASEGT. This CDR3 reads CASSEAGPGGPIGNQPQHF. CDR3 nucleotide sequence: TGTGCCAGCAGTGAAGCTGGGCCAGGGGGACCTATAGGCAATCAGCCCCAGCATTTT.

The chain uses TRBV11-3 and TRBJ2-7, with D possibly matching TRBD2 (5 bases). V was clipped by 5 bases and J by 5 bases, with 10 bases between them. The germline V gene encodes CDR1 SGHNT and CDR2 YENEEA. This CDR3 is built from 12 residues. The CDR3 nucleotides read TGTGCCAGCAGCCCGGGGAATGACGAGCAGTACTTC. As protein: CASSPGNDEQYF.

The chain has TRBV5-6 and TRBJ1-2; D remains ambiguous. V lost 4 bases and J 6 bases, leaving 16 bases between the germline ends. From germline, CDR1 is SGHDT and CDR2 YYEEEE. This CDR3 spans 14 amino acids. In nucleotides, the CDR3 is TGTGCCAGCAGCCCCTGGGGAGGATCGAATGGCTACACCTTC. Protein: CASSPWGGSNGYTF.

Points on this clone: Mismatch with germline at one junction end may stem from a read error. The rearrangement joins TRBV9 to TRBJ1-1, with 7 bases fitting TRBD1. CDR1 is SGDLS and CDR2 is YYNGEE in the germline V gene. CDR3 length: 14 amino acids. CDR3 amino acids: CASSSGTENAEAFF. CDR3 DNA sequence: TGTGCCAGCAGCTCCGGGACAGAGAACGCTGAAGCTTTCTTT.

The rearrangement uses TRBV28 and TRBJ1-1; 7 nucleotides line up with TRBD1. The CDR3 loop spans 14 amino acids. V was clipped by 6 bases and J by 3 bases; unmatched bases: 7. Germline CDR1 reads MDHEN; CDR2 reads SYDVKM. As DNA, the CDR3 is TGTGCCAGCAGGGGGCTTCAGGGGGACACTGAAGCTTTCTTT. Translation gives CASRGLQGDTEAFF.